This entry describes one T cell receptor (beta chain). Antigen specificity is unknown. This specimen belongs to a study of T cell responses to AZD1222 COVID-19 vaccine. This CDR3 comprises 13 residues. Germline V gene sequence: CDR1 SGHDT, CDR2 YYEEEE. V lost 2 bases, J lost 0 bases, and 5 bases lay in between. Study results and limitations: Of spike-specific TCRs, nearly half reportedly target regions left unmutated in variants. The donor cohort was predominantly white British with a female majority, and clonal diversity may have been underestimated. Rises in breadth and depth of Spike-specific TCRs came after two AZD1222 doses. Only a handful of individuals given AZD1222 were seropositive at baseline.

Profiled with immunoSEQ multiplex PCR; TCRdb holds only in-frame clones, not every one. The table lists over 150,000 clones, approximately 91% of them singletons. Material: peripheral blood, obtained on day 0 of AZD1222 vaccination. This clonotype was obtained from an adult in good health. The V gene is TRBV5-6, the J gene TRBJ1-1; D ambiguous. CDR3 amino acids: CASSFRLNTEAFF. The CDR3, as DNA: TGTGCCAGCAGCTTTAGGTTGAACACTGAAGCTTTCTTT.